Sequencing of this T cell receptor (beta chain) was carried out in a study of preoperative IRX-2 immunotherapy in early breast cancer. V was cut by 0 bases and J by 0 bases, with 7 bases left in between. CDR3 length: 15 amino acids. The germline CDR1 and CDR2 sequences are SGHRS and YFSETQ. Produced via immunoSEQ multiplex PCR; TCRdb's table is partial and in-frame only. The top ten clones hold approximately 9.1% of a sample with about 3,100 clones, 69% of them seen once. Noted treatment: preoperative locoregional IRX-2 cytokine immunotherapy. This phase Ib study tested locoregional IRX-2 cytokine immunotherapy given before surgery.

The chain recombines TRBV5-1 with TRBJ1-3; tentative D call: TRBD1 (5 bases). Here the sequenced sample was tumor tissue, taken before IRX-2 immunotherapy. This TCR was recovered from a human donor with breast cancer. The CDR3 is CASSLGGNSGNTIYF. CDR3 in DNA: TGCGCCAGCAGCTTGGGGGGGAACTCTGGAAACACCATATATTTT.